The 5 T cell receptor beta chains given below trace back to one sample, sequenced in a study of T cell repertoires in cytomegalovirus infection. TCRdb recomputed calls from the reads with MiXCR, one row per CDR3 protein. The sample lists 700,000 to 850,000 distinct CDR3 sequences; about 31% were seen once. Which antigens these TCRs recognize remains unknown. This specimen consisted of cultured CD8+ T cells from PBMCs, obtained from culture after CMV antigen stimulation. Every receptor here comes from a human donor in good health (CMV status not recorded). Some clones in this sample may be carry-over from other donors' samples.

This clonotype turned up a few times. The CDR3 bases are TGTGCCAGCAGTGAAGAAAGGGGGGCGCAGGACATTCAGTACTTC. It is translated as CASSEERGAQDIQYF. The chain combines TRBV6-1 with TRBJ2-4; D is perhaps TRBD1 or TRBD2 (6 bases each). The V gene's germline CDR1 is MNHNS and CDR2 SASEGT. This CDR3 contains 15 residues. Trimming removed 1 base at V and 8 bases at J, with 15 bases between.

This sequence joins TRBV7-9 and TRBJ1-2, with 10 bases fitting TRBD1. This CDR3 region has 16 residues. The V gene end was trimmed by 5 bases and the J gene end by 3 bases; junction bases not matched to a gene: 9. The germline V gene has CDR1 SEHNR and CDR2 FQNEAQ (reference sequence). CDR3 nucleotides: TGTGCCAGCAGCGACCGGGACAGGGGAAAGGACTATGGCTACACCTTC. The encoded protein is CASSDRDRGKDYGYTF.

J is TRBJ1-1 and V is TRBV27; 11 bases line up with TRBD1. This CDR3 is built from 18 residues. Trimming cost V 2 bases and J 2 bases; bases outside gene matches: 10. The germline CDR1 and CDR2 sequences are MNHEY and SMNVEV (reference sequence). The CDR3 sequence: CASSLTWDRGLGNTEAFF. The DNA for the CDR3 is TGTGCCAGCAGTTTAACCTGGGACAGGGGGTTAGGAAACACTGAAGCTTTCTTT.

The J gene is TRBJ1-1, the V gene TRBV10-3, with D perhaps matching TRBD1 (5 bases). Trimming took 4 bases from V and 0 from J, leaving 15 bases between them. The CDR3 is 16 residues long. Germline-derived CDR1 and CDR2 are ENHRY and SYGVKD. CDR3 nucleotide sequence: TGTGCCATCAGTGGGGGGATAGGGGCTATGAACACTGAAGCTTTCTTT. As protein: CAISGGIGAMNTEAFF.

J is TRBJ2-1 and V is TRBV3-1; D gene uncertain. The CDR3 runs to 17 residues. The V gene's germline CDR1 is LGHDT and CDR2 YNNKEL (reference sequence). Trimming took off 4 bases at V and 0 bases at J, with 16 bases between the two ends. CDR3 nucleotides: TGTGCCAGCAGCCGAGATGTCGCCAAGAGCTCCTACAATGAGCAGTTCTTC. Its translation is CASSRDVAKSSYNEQFF.